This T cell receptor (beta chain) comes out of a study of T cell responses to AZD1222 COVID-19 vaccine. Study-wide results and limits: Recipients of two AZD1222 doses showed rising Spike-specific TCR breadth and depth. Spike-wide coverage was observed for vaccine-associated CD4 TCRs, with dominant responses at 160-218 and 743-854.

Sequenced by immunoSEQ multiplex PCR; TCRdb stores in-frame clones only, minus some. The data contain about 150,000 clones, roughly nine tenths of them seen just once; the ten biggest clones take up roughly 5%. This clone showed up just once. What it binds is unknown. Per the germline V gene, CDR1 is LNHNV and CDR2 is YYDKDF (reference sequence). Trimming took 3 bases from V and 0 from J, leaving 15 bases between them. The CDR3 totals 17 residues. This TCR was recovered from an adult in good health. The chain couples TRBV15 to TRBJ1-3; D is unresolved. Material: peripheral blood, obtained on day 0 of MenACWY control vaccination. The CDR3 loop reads CATSRITGIGSGNTIYF. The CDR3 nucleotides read TGTGCCACCAGCAGGATTACCGGGATTGGCTCTGGAAACACCATATATTTT. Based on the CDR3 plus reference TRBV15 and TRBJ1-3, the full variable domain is DAMVIQNPRYQVTQFGKPVTLSCSQTLNHNVMYWYQQKSSQAPKLLFHYYDKDFNNEADTPDNFQSRRPNTSFCFLDIRSPGLGDTAMYLCATSRITGIGSGNTIYFGEGSWLTVV.